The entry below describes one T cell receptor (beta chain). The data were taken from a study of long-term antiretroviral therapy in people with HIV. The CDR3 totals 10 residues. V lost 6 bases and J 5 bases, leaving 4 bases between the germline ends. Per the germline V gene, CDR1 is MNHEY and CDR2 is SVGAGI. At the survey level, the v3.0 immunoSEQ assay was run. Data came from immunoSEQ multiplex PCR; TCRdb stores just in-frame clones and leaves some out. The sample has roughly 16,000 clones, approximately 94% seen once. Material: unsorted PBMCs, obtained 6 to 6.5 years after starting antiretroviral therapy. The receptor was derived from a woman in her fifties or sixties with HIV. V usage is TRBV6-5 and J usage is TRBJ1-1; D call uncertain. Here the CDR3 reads CASRETEAFF. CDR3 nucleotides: TGTGCCAGCAGGGAGACTGAAGCTTTCTTT.